Shown below are 14 T cell receptor beta chains from a single sample sequenced in a study of T cell responses to AZD1222 COVID-19 vaccine. The method was immunoSEQ multiplex PCR; TCRdb's version includes in-frame clones alone and lacks a portion of them. The sample has around 210,000 clones; around 94% are singletons. The sequencing used peripheral blood, collected 28 days after the second dose of the MenACWY control vaccine. The receptors here all came from an adult who received the MenACWY meningococcal vaccine as a control.

V and J are TRBV27 and TRBJ1-1; the match to TRBD1 covers 7 bases. After removal of 3 bases from V and 0 bases from J, the junction contained 10 bases not matched to a gene. This CDR3 region has 17 residues. CDR1 is MNHEY and CDR2 is SMNVEV in the germline V gene (reference sequence). The CDR3 here is CASSFSVPQGVNTEAFF. CDR3 nucleotide sequence: TGTGCCAGCAGTTTTTCCGTCCCCCAGGGGGTGAACACTGAAGCTTTCTTT.

The V gene is TRBV27, the J gene TRBJ1-5; 10 positions match TRBD1. The trim removed 5 bases at V and 1 base at J, leaving 14 bases unmatched. CDR1 and CDR2 (germline): MNHEY, SMNVEV (reference sequence). This CDR3 is 19 amino acids long. The CDR3 DNA is TGTGCCAGCAGTGCATCCGGGACAGGGGTGTTTTCCAGCAATCAGCCCCAGCATTTT. Translation: CASSASGTGVFSSNQPQHF.

This chain connects TRBV25-1 to TRBJ1-2; 9 bases are shared with TRBD1. In germline, CDR1 is MGHDK, CDR2 SYGVNS. J was trimmed by 2 bases and V by 1 base; bases with no gene match: 5. This CDR3 has 16 residues. CDR3 nucleotide sequence: TGTGCCAGCAGTGAATTTGGGACAGGGAGAAACTATGGCTACACCTTC. Encoded protein: CASSEFGTGRNYGYTF.

The J gene is TRBJ2-7, the V gene TRBV5-1, with a weak D call TRBD1 (6 bases). Trimming left V 5 bases short and J 4 bases short, with 25 bases between. The CDR3 spans 17 residues. CDR1 and CDR2 from the germline V gene are SGHRS and YFSETQ. The DNA of the CDR3 is TGCGCCAGCAGGGACAGTAGGCTAGGAGGTAATCGGTACGAGCAGTACTTC. Translated, it gives CASRDSRLGGNRYEQYF.

The V and J genes are TRBV7-2 and TRBJ1-5, with 8 bases aligning to TRBD1. After removal of 4 bases from V and 7 bases from J, the junction contained 3 bases not matched to a gene. The CDR3 has 13 amino acids. CDR1 is SGHTA, CDR2 FQGNSA, per germline. CDR3 residues: CASSSGQDQPQHF. The CDR3, as DNA: TGTGCCAGCAGCTCGGGACAGGACCAGCCCCAGCATTTT.

The rearrangement joins TRBV20-1 to TRBJ2-5; the D gene is possibly TRBD1 (5 bases). The V and J ends lost 6 bases and 5 bases respectively, with 10 bases between them. Germline CDR1 and CDR2: DFQATT and SNEGSKA (reference sequence). The CDR3 covers 11 residues. CDR3 sequence: CSALDKETQYF. As DNA, the CDR3 is TGCAGTGCCTTGGACAAGGAGACCCAGTACTTC.

V and J are TRBV20-1 and TRBJ2-3, with D maybe TRBD2 (5 bases). Germline CDR1 reads DFQATT; CDR2 reads SNEGSKA (reference sequence). The CDR3 runs to 16 residues. V lost 3 bases and J 1 base, leaving 17 bases between the germline ends. The CDR3 sequence: CSASPIGGGRTDTQYF. DNA of the CDR3: TGCAGTGCTAGTCCTATCGGAGGCGGCCGCACAGATACGCAGTATTTT.

This sequence joins TRBV7-2 and TRBJ1-2; D may be TRBD1 (5 bases). The CDR3 is made up of 15 amino acids. Germline V gene lookup returns CDR1 SGHTA and CDR2 FQGNSA. Between the trimmed V and J ends, which lost 5 bases and 1 base, there was a span of 14 bases. CDR3 region: CASSNRGDSNYGYTF. CDR3 sequence (DNA): TGTGCCAGCAGCAATCGAGGAGACAGTAACTATGGCTACACCTTC.

The V and J genes are TRBV7-9 and TRBJ2-5; D may match TRBD1 or TRBD2 (6 bases each). The CDR3 is 16 amino acids. Germline CDR1 and CDR2: SEHNR and FQNEAQ (reference sequence). Trimming removed 5 bases at V and 1 base at J, with 17 bases between. The CDR3 region has the DNA TGTGCCAGCAGCCCGGTCGGGGGCGATATCCAAGAGACCCAGTACTTC. Its translation is CASSPVGGDIQETQYF.

The rearrangement uses TRBV5-1 and TRBJ2-5; D is ambiguous. This CDR3 is built from 15 residues. The germline V and J ends were trimmed by 1 base and 2 bases, with 12 bases remaining between them. Germline V gene data show CDR1 as SGHRS and CDR2 as YFSETQ. DNA of the CDR3: TGCGCCAGCAGCTTGTTCCGGGCAGGACAAGAGACCCAGTACTTC. This encodes CASSLFRAGQETQYF.

J is TRBJ1-3 and V is TRBV30; D is possibly TRBD1 (5 bases). The CDR3 runs 14 residues. V gave up 0 bases and J gave up 4 bases, with 10 bases separating them. Germline V gives CDR1 GTSNPN, CDR2 SVGIG (reference sequence). The CDR3 DNA follows: TGTGCCTGGAGTGTACGAGGGGTAGGAAACACCATATATTTT. It specifies CAWSVRGVGNTIYF.

The rearrangement joins TRBV19 to TRBJ1-2; D might be TRBD1 (5 bases). In germline, CDR1 is LNHDA, CDR2 SQIVND (reference sequence). The CDR3 contains 15 residues. Deletions cut 4 bases from V and 7 bases from J, with 19 bases between. CDR3 in DNA: TGTGCCAGTAGTACAACCGGGACCCTGGGGTTTGGCTACACCTTC. It specifies CASSTTGTLGFGYTF.

This chain uses TRBV29-1 with TRBJ2-1; 14 nucleotides agree with TRBD2. Germline CDR1 is SQVTM and CDR2 is ANQGSEA. V was pared by 7 bases and J by 10 bases, with 9 bases of the junction left unmatched. CDR3 size: 14 residues. CDR3 protein: CSATGLAGAREQFF. The CDR3 coding sequence is TGCAGCGCAACGGGACTAGCGGGAGCCAGAGAGCAGTTCTTC.

In the case of this clone: This same CDR3 is encoded by further DNA sequences in the sample. This chain links TRBV19 with TRBJ2-1; 9 bases map to TRBD2. After removal of 1 base from V and 3 bases from J, the junction contained 1 base not matched to a gene. This CDR3 is 15 amino acids long. Germline values: CDR1 LNHDA, CDR2 SQIVND (reference sequence). CDR3 region: CASSIVAGDYNEQFF. CDR3 bases: TGTGCCAGTAGTATAGTAGCGGGAGACTACAATGAGCAGTTCTTC.